The rows below give T cell receptor beta chains drawn from one sample of a study of blood T cells in healthy people across ages. MiXCR was run by TCRdb on the 5' RACE reads, yielding one entry per CDR3 protein. The sample shows over a million distinct CDR3 sequences, 55% to 75% of them seen only once. Sequences were obtained from blood. These receptors all come from a man between 18 and 29 years old in good health. Both conserved end residues are part of each CDR3. The D gene is left open where the match is weak. For some rows the clone size is stated as once, few or many, or as a class when expanded; others skip it.

d_gene: NA
abundance: NA
v_gene: TRBV10-3
j_gene: TRBJ1-2
CDR3nt: TGTGCCATCAGTGGCCCAGACAGGAACCACTATGGCTACACCTTC
CDR3aa: CAISGPDRNHYGYTF

d_gene: TRBD1
abundance: NA
v_gene: TRBV7-2
j_gene: TRBJ1-6
CDR3nt: TGTGCCAGCAGCTCAGGGGACAGCACCCTATCACCCCTCCACTTT
CDR3aa: CASSSGDSTLSPLHF

d_gene: NA
abundance: few
v_gene: TRBV5-5
j_gene: TRBJ2-5
CDR3nt: TGTGCCAGCAGCTTGGCCCGTAGGGAGGAGACCCAGTACTTC
CDR3aa: CASSLARREETQYF

d_gene: NA
abundance: NA
v_gene: TRBV7-6
j_gene: TRBJ1-1
CDR3nt: TGTGCCAGCAGCCCAACCGTCGGCACTGAAGCTTTCTTT
CDR3aa: CASSPTVGTEAFF

d_gene: NA
abundance: NA
v_gene: TRBV7-9
j_gene: TRBJ1-1
CDR3nt: TGTGCCAGCAGCTTAGAGGGCACTCACGGGTCTGAAGCTTTCTTT
CDR3aa: CASSLEGTHGSEAFF

d_gene: TRBD2
abundance: few
v_gene: TRBV27
j_gene: TRBJ2-5
CDR3nt: TGTGCCAGCAGTTATGGGGCTAGCGGGACGGAGACCCAGTACTTC
CDR3aa: CASSYGASGTETQYF

d_gene: TRBD1
abundance: few
v_gene: TRBV6-2/TRBV6-3
j_gene: TRBJ2-1
CDR3nt: TGTGCCAGCAGTTACTCGTTCCTTCGGGACAGGGGGTATAATGAGCAGTTCTTC
CDR3aa: CASSYSFLRDRGYNEQFF

d_gene: TRBD2
abundance: NA
v_gene: TRBV27
j_gene: TRBJ2-1
CDR3nt: TGTGCCAGCAGGGTAGCGGGAGGGATTGGTTATGAGCAGTTCTTC
CDR3aa: CASRVAGGIGYEQFF

d_gene: TRBD1
abundance: NA
v_gene: TRBV18
j_gene: TRBJ2-5
CDR3nt: TGTGCCAGCTCACCAACCCGAGACAGGGAAGAGACCCAGTACTTC
CDR3aa: CASSPTRDREETQYF

d_gene: NA
abundance: few
v_gene: TRBV6-5
j_gene: TRBJ1-3
CDR3nt: TGTGCCAGCAGCCAGGGAAACACCATATATTTT
CDR3aa: CASSQGNTIYF

d_gene: NA
abundance: NA
v_gene: TRBV6-5
j_gene: TRBJ2-1
CDR3nt: TGTGCCAGCCAGGCAACTGTCTCCTACAATGAGCAGTTCTTC
CDR3aa: CASQATVSYNEQFF

d_gene: TRBD1
abundance: NA
v_gene: TRBV15
j_gene: TRBJ1-4
CDR3nt: TGTGCCACCAGCAGAGATTTCCTTCCCTACAGGGGAGGGAATGAAAAACTGTTTTTT
CDR3aa: CATSRDFLPYRGGNEKLFF

d_gene: NA
abundance: NA
v_gene: TRBV5-6
j_gene: TRBJ1-2
CDR3nt: TGTGCCAGCAGCTTACTCTCGGCTGACTATGGCTACACCTTC
CDR3aa: CASSLLSADYGYTF

d_gene: TRBD2
abundance: NA
v_gene: TRBV6-5
j_gene: TRBJ2-5
CDR3nt: TGTGCCAGCAGTTACTCCAGGACTAGCGAGGTGCAGTACTTC
CDR3aa: CASSYSRTSEVQYF

d_gene: NA
abundance: NA
v_gene: TRBV14
j_gene: TRBJ2-1
CDR3nt: TGTGCCAGCACCCACTCGTCAGGGTACAATGAGCAGTTCTTC
CDR3aa: CASTHSSGYNEQFF

d_gene: NA
abundance: NA
v_gene: TRBV5-1
j_gene: TRBJ2-1
CDR3nt: TGCGCCAGCAGCGGACTGGGGCTCCTTGGGGGCAATGAGCAGTTCTTC
CDR3aa: CASSGLGLLGGNEQFF

d_gene: NA
abundance: NA
v_gene: TRBV29-1
j_gene: TRBJ2-6
CDR3nt: TGCAGCGCCTCAGGGGGGGACAGAGGTATCCAGTCTGCCAACGTCCTGACTTTC
CDR3aa: CSASGGDRGIQSANVLTF

d_gene: NA
abundance: NA
v_gene: TRBV20-1
j_gene: TRBJ1-2
CDR3nt: TGCAGTGCTAGAGATTCCTGGAGGGAAAACTATGGCTACACCTTC
CDR3aa: CSARDSWRENYGYTF

d_gene: NA
abundance: NA
v_gene: TRBV6-2/TRBV6-3
j_gene: TRBJ2-7
CDR3nt: TGTGCCAGCAGTTACTCCTCCGGGTGGGCCTACGAGCAGTACTTC
CDR3aa: CASSYSSGWAYEQYF

d_gene: NA
abundance: few
v_gene: TRBV6-2/TRBV6-3
j_gene: TRBJ2-7
CDR3nt: TGTGCCAGCAGTTACTCCACAGCCTTCGAGCAGTACTTC
CDR3aa: CASSYSTAFEQYF

d_gene: TRBD2
abundance: once
v_gene: TRBV11-1
j_gene: TRBJ2-3
CDR3nt: TGTGCCAGCAGCTCTCTGGACCGGGGGGCGTTTGAATTCGGACTAGCATCAGATACGCAGTATTTT
CDR3aa: CASSSLDRGAFEFGLASDTQYF

d_gene: NA
abundance: NA
v_gene: TRBV6-2/TRBV6-3
j_gene: TRBJ1-1
CDR3nt: TGTGCCAGCACCTCTCCCGCCCCCCCGGGAGCTTTCTTT
CDR3aa: CASTSPAPPGAFF

d_gene: NA
abundance: NA
v_gene: TRBV12-3/TRBV12-4
j_gene: TRBJ2-7
CDR3nt: TGTGCCGGCAGTTTTGGCGCCAGTTCCTACGAGCAGTACTTC
CDR3aa: CAGSFGASSYEQYF

d_gene: TRBD2
abundance: NA
v_gene: TRBV29-1
j_gene: TRBJ2-7
CDR3nt: TGCAGCGTTGTAAGCGGGGGGCCCTACAATGAGCAGTACTTC
CDR3aa: CSVVSGGPYNEQYF

d_gene: NA
abundance: NA
v_gene: TRBV6-1
j_gene: TRBJ1-2
CDR3nt: TGTGCCAGCAGTGATTCAGACTACACCTTC
CDR3aa: CASSDSDYTF

d_gene: TRBD1
abundance: NA
v_gene: TRBV28
j_gene: TRBJ2-7
CDR3nt: TGTGCCAGCAGTTACCCTCAACAGGGGGCGGACGAGCAGTACTTC
CDR3aa: CASSYPQQGADEQYF

d_gene: NA
abundance: NA
v_gene: TRBV2
j_gene: TRBJ1-2
CDR3nt: TGTGCCAGCAGGGGCCACAAGAAGGATGGGTATGGCTACACCTTC
CDR3aa: CASRGHKKDGYGYTF

d_gene: NA
abundance: NA
v_gene: TRBV20-1
j_gene: TRBJ2-7
CDR3nt: TGCAGTGCTAGACCCCCCTTTGGGTCGGAGGACGAGCAGTACTTC
CDR3aa: CSARPPFGSEDEQYF

d_gene: NA
abundance: few
v_gene: TRBV6-2/TRBV6-3
j_gene: TRBJ1-4
CDR3nt: TGTGCCAGCAGTCCCGGGAGGGCAACTAATGAAAAACTGTTTTTT
CDR3aa: CASSPGRATNEKLFF

d_gene: TRBD2
abundance: NA
v_gene: TRBV6-5
j_gene: TRBJ2-4
CDR3nt: TGTGCCAGCAGTTCCCCATTACTAGCGGGGGTTCGGGAGCTGTACTTC
CDR3aa: CASSSPLLAGVRELYF

d_gene: NA
abundance: NA
v_gene: TRBV20-1
j_gene: TRBJ2-3
CDR3nt: TGCAGTTCACACCAGGGTAGCACAGATACGCAGTATTTT
CDR3aa: CSSHQGSTDTQYF

d_gene: NA
abundance: once
v_gene: TRBV6-2/TRBV6-3
j_gene: TRBJ2-1
CDR3nt: TGTGCCAGCAGCCTTCCGGGACGAGAAAACAATGAGCAGTTCTTC
CDR3aa: CASSLPGRENNEQFF

d_gene: NA
abundance: few
v_gene: TRBV10-3
j_gene: TRBJ2-7
CDR3nt: TGTGCCATCAGTGGGACGGGAACCTACGAGCAGTACTTC
CDR3aa: CAISGTGTYEQYF

d_gene: TRBD1
abundance: NA
v_gene: TRBV20-1
j_gene: TRBJ1-2
CDR3nt: TGCAGTGCTAGAGACCGGACAGGGAGTTATGGCTACACCTTC
CDR3aa: CSARDRTGSYGYTF

d_gene: TRBD2
abundance: NA
v_gene: TRBV5-1
j_gene: TRBJ2-1
CDR3nt: TGCGCCAGCAGCCTTCGGACTAGCGGAACCTCCTACAATGAGCAGTTCTTC
CDR3aa: CASSLRTSGTSYNEQFF

d_gene: NA
abundance: NA
v_gene: TRBV27
j_gene: TRBJ2-1
CDR3nt: TGTGCCAGCAGTCCCCCACCATGGGCGAGCTCCTACAATGAGCAGTTCTTC
CDR3aa: CASSPPPWASSYNEQFF

d_gene: NA
abundance: few
v_gene: TRBV27
j_gene: TRBJ2-1
CDR3nt: TGTGCCAGCAGTTTATTTCCCAGGGCTTACAATGAGCAGTTCTTC
CDR3aa: CASSLFPRAYNEQFF

d_gene: NA
abundance: NA
v_gene: TRBV12-3/TRBV12-4
j_gene: TRBJ1-2
CDR3nt: TGTGCCAGCAGTTCAGAGGAAAGTCGCATCTATGGCTACACCTTC
CDR3aa: CASSSEESRIYGYTF

d_gene: TRBD1
abundance: once
v_gene: TRBV27
j_gene: TRBJ2-1
CDR3nt: TGTGCCAGCAGTTTAACACGGACAGGGAGATACGAGCAGTTCTTC
CDR3aa: CASSLTRTGRYEQFF

d_gene: NA
abundance: NA
v_gene: TRBV3-1
j_gene: TRBJ2-3
CDR3nt: TGTGCCAGCAGCCAAGGGACCCACACAGATACGCAGTATTTT
CDR3aa: CASSQGTHTDTQYF

d_gene: NA
abundance: few
v_gene: TRBV4-1
j_gene: TRBJ2-7
CDR3nt: TGCGCCAGCAGCTATCAGGAACCCTACGAGCAGTACTTC
CDR3aa: CASSYQEPYEQYF

d_gene: NA
abundance: NA
v_gene: TRBV7-8
j_gene: TRBJ2-7
CDR3nt: TGTGCCAGCAGCTTACCTCCGTTCTACGAGCAGTACTTC
CDR3aa: CASSLPPFYEQYF